The T cell receptor (beta chain) described here comes from a study of PD-L1 blockade in urothelial cancer. The repertoire was sequenced with immunoSEQ multiplex PCR; TCRdb's copy has only in-frame clones and lacks some. The sample has 41,000 or so clones, 82% seen once; the top ten hold around 18%. The germline V and J ends were trimmed by 5 bases and 3 bases, with 14 bases remaining between them. CDR3 size: 14 residues. Germline CDR1 and CDR2: MNHNY and SVGAGI (reference sequence). This sample comprised PBMCs, obtained around atezolizumab (anti-PD-L1) treatment. The receptor was derived from a man in his sixties with urothelial cancer. The rearrangement links TRBV6-6 to TRBJ2-7; perhaps TRBD1 as D (6 bases). The CDR3 loop reads CASSLDSLLYEQYF. The CDR3, as DNA: TGTGCCAGCAGTCTGGACAGTCTCCTCTACGAGCAGTACTTC.